A selection of T cell receptor beta chains follows, all from one sample in a study of blood T cell repertoires in COVID-19. Using immunoSEQ multiplex PCR, the repertoire was profiled, and TCRdb retains in-frame clones only, with some absent. The sample consists of 210,000 or so clones, about 82% of them appearing once. The sample comprised peripheral blood. The receptors derive from a man aged 50 or older with COVID-19, enrolled during active disease. The CDR3 runs from the conserved cysteine through the conserved F or W. D genes are given only for firm matches.

CAWSPGGAITDTQYF TRBJ2-3 TRBD2 TRBV30
CATSDLRAGPDTQYF TRBJ2-3 - TRBV24-1
CASSQGQLETQYF TRBJ2-5 TRBD1 TRBV7-2
CASRPRDRGTDTQYF TRBJ2-3 TRBD1 TRBV6-5
CASIGLAGSYEQYF TRBJ2-7 TRBD2 TRBV28
CALRGPGTGELFF TRBJ2-2 - TRBV19
CASSLNSLTQETQYF TRBJ2-5 - TRBV5-5
CASSRGSIAEAFF TRBJ1-1 - TRBV6-6
CASRLAGELQETQYF TRBJ2-5 TRBD2 TRBV6-5
CASSDPGFTSQHF TRBJ1-5 - TRBV6-1
CASSQAGRQGGIEKLFF TRBJ1-4 TRBD1 TRBV3-1/TRBV3-2
CATSRDPRTTGNSPLHF TRBJ1-6 - TRBV15
CASSLKVGLAGEINTGELFF TRBJ2-2 TRBD2 TRBV7-3
CASSLSGQGYGEQYF TRBJ2-7 - TRBV5-1
CASSAGQGTKTQYF TRBJ2-5 TRBD1 TRBV9
CASSQQEGLVYGDEQFF TRBJ2-1 TRBD2 TRBV4-2
CASSLGGPSYGQYF TRBJ2-7 - TRBV5-6
CASSATGKNEKLFF TRBJ1-4 TRBD1 TRBV5-1
CASSFGRGSPYEQYF TRBJ2-7 TRBD1 TRBV5-4
CSVSRTANTGELFF TRBJ2-2 - TRBV29-1
CASSEGSDTDTQYF TRBJ2-3 - TRBV19
CASSSAIRGNTEAFF TRBJ1-1 - TRBV5-1
CASSPQTGVNTEAFF TRBJ1-1 TRBD1 TRBV18
CAWTSGLMNTEAFF TRBJ1-1 - TRBV30
CASSVLGVQNQPQHF TRBJ1-5 - TRBV2
CASSQDRQGASRNYGYTF TRBJ1-2 TRBD1 TRBV4-1
CASSRTVFYGYTF TRBJ1-2 - TRBV28
CASSPRGHYKETQYF TRBJ2-5 - TRBV7-3
CASRKDIAGENNEQFF TRBJ2-1 TRBD2 TRBV28
CASRLTSGSTDTQYF TRBJ2-3 TRBD2 TRBV2
CASSLAGLAGGPNSYEQYF TRBJ2-7 TRBD2 TRBV7-6
CASSPGRGSIQPQHF TRBJ1-5 - TRBV19
CASSLGPSVQPQHF TRBJ1-5 - TRBV5-5
CASSQTSGGAPGTGELFF TRBJ2-2 TRBD2 TRBV4-3
CASSEVKRTGELFF TRBJ2-2 - TRBV2
CASSQHPGQGGETQYF TRBJ2-5 TRBD1 TRBV4-3
CATKRTGGSGELFF TRBJ2-2 - TRBV28
CASSKTGTRGPGDTQYF TRBJ2-3 - TRBV7-3
CASSLTGGEQYF TRBJ2-7 TRBD2 TRBV5-1
CASSIERGETQYF TRBJ2-5 - TRBV19
CASSILRDSNQPQHF TRBJ1-5 - TRBV19
CASSETVSNQPQHF TRBJ1-5 - TRBV10-2
CASSATRQGTDTQYF TRBJ2-3 - TRBV7-3
CASSGQGGELFF TRBJ2-2 TRBD1 TRBV9
CAISGDRGYEQYF TRBJ2-7 TRBD1 TRBV10-3
CASSPMGLNYGYTF TRBJ1-2 - TRBV7-8
CASSTKGQGAFEQYF TRBJ2-7 TRBD1 TRBV5-4
CASSLNSGGTTDTQYF TRBJ2-3 TRBD2 TRBV2